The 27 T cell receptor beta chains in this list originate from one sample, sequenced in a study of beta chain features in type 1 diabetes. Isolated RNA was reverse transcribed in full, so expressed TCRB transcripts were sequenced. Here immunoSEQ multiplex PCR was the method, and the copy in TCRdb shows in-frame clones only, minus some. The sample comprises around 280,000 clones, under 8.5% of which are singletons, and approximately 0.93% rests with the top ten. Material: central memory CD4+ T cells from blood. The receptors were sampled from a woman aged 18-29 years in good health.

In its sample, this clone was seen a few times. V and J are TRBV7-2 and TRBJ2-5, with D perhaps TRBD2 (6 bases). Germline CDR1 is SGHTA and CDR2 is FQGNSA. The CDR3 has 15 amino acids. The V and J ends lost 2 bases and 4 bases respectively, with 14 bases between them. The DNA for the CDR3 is TGTGCCAGCAGCTTAATGGGGGGAAGTGGAGAGACCCAGTACTTC. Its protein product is CASSLMGGSGETQYF.

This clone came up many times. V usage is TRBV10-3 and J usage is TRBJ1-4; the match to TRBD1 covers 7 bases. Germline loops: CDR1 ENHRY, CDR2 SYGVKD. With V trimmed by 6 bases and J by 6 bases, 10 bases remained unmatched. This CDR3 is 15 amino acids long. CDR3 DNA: TGTGCCATCAGGGACTCCGGGACAGACCATGAAAAACTGTTTTTT. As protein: CAIRDSGTDHEKLFF.

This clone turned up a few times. The CDR3 is CASSLEPGLVKADTQYF. The CDR3 DNA is TGTGCCAGCAGCTTGGAACCGGGACTAGTAAAGGCAGATACGCAGTATTTT. This chain links TRBV7-3 with TRBJ2-3; 8 bases are shared with TRBD2. The V gene end was trimmed by 3 bases and the J gene end by 4 bases; junction bases not matched to a gene: 12. CDR3 size: 17 residues. Germline loops: CDR1 SGHTA, CDR2 FQGTGA. Full variable domain (missing parts from reference TRBV7-3 and TRBJ2-3): GAGVSQTPSNKVTEKGKYVELRCDPISGHTALYWYRQSLGQGPEFLIYFQGTGAADDSGLPNDRFFAVRPEGSVSTLKIQRTERGDSAVYLCASSLEPGLVKADTQYFGPGTRLTVL.

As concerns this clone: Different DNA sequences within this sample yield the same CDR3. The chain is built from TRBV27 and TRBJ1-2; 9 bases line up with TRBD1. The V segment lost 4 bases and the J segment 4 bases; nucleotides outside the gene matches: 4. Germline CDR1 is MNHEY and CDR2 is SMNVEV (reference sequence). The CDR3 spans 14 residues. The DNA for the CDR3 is TGTGCCAGCAGTTCCGGGACAGGGAGCTATGGCTACACCTTC. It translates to CASSSGTGSYGYTF.

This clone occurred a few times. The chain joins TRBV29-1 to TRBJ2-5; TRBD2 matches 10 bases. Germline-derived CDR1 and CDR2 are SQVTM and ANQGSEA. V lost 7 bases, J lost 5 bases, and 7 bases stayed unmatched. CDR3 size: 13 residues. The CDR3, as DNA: TGCAGCGCCCTCCTAGCGGGAGTGGAGACCCAGTACTTC. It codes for CSALLAGVETQYF.

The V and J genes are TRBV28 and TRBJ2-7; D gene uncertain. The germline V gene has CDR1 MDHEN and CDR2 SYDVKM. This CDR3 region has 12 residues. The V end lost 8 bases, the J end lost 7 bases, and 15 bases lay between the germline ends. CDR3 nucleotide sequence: TGTGCCAGCTCGGGCTCTTCGTCAGAGCAGTACGTC. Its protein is CASSGSSSEQYV.

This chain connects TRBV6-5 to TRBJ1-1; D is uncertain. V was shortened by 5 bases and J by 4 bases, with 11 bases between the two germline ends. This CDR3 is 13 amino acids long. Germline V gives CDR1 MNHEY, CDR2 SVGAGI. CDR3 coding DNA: TGTGCCAGCAGTCTCTTTAAGAGCACTGAAGCTTTCTTT. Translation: CASSLFKSTEAFF.

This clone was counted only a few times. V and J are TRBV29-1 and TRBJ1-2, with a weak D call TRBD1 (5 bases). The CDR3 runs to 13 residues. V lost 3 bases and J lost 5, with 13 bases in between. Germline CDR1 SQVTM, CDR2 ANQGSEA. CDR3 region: CSVDHHRGYGYTF. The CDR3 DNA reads TGCAGCGTTGACCATCACCGGGGGTATGGCTACACCTTC.

CDR3 amino acids: CASSPGTGGTGTQYF. The CDR3 nucleotides read TGTGCCAGCAGCCCCGGGACAGGGGGCACGGGGACCCAGTACTTC. This chain uses TRBV7-8 with TRBJ2-5; TRBD1 aligns across 12 bases. Germline trimming cut 5 bases from V and 7 bases from J; bases unmatched to any gene: 8. The CDR3 contains 15 residues. Per the germline V gene, CDR1 is SGHVS and CDR2 is FQNEAQ.

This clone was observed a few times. The CDR3: CASSPDSGVGYTF. CDR3 sequence (DNA): TGTGCCAGCTCACCAGACTCCGGGGTTGGCTACACCTTC. The chain couples TRBV18 to TRBJ1-2; D remains ambiguous. The V and J ends lost 2 bases and 7 bases respectively, with 11 bases between them. Germline V gene data show CDR1 as KGHSH and CDR2 as LQKENI. There are 13 residues in the CDR3.

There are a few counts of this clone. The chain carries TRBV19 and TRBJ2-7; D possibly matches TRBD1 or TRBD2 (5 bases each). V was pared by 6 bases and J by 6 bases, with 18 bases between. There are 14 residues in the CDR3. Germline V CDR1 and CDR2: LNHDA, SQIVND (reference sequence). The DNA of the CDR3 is TGTGCCAGTAGAACGCAGGGACCGCGGTTCGAGCAGTACTTC. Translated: CASRTQGPRFEQYF.

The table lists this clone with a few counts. The CDR3 loop reads CASSQGRAGGPSRGANVLTF. CDR3 coding DNA: TGCGCCAGCAGCCAAGGCAGAGCAGGGGGCCCTTCGAGGGGGGCCAACGTCCTGACTTTC. The chain links TRBV4-1 to TRBJ2-6; 8 bases agree with TRBD1. CDR1 and CDR2 (germline): MGHRA, YSYEKL. J was trimmed by 4 bases and V by 1 base; bases with no gene match: 15. The CDR3 contains 20 residues.

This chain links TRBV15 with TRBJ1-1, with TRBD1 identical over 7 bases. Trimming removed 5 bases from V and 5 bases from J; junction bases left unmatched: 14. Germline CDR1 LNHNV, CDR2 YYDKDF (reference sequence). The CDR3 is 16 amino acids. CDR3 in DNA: TGTGCCACCAGCTTATCCCCCAGGGACAGAGGGACTGAAGCTTTCTTT. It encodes CATSLSPRDRGTEAFF. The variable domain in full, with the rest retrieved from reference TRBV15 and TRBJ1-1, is DAMVIQNPRYQVTQFGKPVTLSCSQTLNHNVMYWYQQKSSQAPKLLFHYYDKDFNNEADTPDNFQSRRPNTSFCFLDIRSPGLGDTAMYLCATSLSPRDRGTEAFFGQGTRLTVV.

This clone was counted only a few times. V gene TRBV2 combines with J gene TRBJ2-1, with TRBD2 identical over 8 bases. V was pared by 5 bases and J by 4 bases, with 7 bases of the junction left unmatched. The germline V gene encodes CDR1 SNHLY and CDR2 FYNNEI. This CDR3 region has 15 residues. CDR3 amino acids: CASSLSGGGYNEQFF. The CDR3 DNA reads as TGTGCCAGCAGTCTAAGCGGGGGAGGGTACAATGAGCAGTTCTTC.

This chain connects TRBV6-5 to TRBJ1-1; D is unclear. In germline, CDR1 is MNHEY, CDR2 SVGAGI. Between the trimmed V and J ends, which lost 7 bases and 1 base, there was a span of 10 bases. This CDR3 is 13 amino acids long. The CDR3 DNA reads TGTGCCAGCAAGGGAATCGGGAACACTGAAGCTTTCTTT. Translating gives CASKGIGNTEAFF.

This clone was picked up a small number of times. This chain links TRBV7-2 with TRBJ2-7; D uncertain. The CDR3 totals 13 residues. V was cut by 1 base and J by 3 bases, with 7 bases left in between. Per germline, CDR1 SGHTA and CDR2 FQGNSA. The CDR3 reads CASSLGAIYEQYF. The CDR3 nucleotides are TGTGCCAGCAGCTTAGGGGCTATCTACGAGCAGTACTTC.

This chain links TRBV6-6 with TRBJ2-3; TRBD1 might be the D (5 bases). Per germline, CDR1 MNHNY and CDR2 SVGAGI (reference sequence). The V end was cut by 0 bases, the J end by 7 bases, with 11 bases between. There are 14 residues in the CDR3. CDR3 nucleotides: TGTGCCAGCAGTTACTCTTCAGGGTCCCATACGCAGTATTTT. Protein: CASSYSSGSHTQYF.

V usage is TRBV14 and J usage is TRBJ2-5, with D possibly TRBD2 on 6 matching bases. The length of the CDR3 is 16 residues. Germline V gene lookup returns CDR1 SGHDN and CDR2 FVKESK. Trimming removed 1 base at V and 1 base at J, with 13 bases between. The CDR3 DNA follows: TGTGCCAGCAGCCAAGTAGTAGCGGTGTTCCAAGAGACCCAGTACTTC. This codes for CASSQVVAVFQETQYF.

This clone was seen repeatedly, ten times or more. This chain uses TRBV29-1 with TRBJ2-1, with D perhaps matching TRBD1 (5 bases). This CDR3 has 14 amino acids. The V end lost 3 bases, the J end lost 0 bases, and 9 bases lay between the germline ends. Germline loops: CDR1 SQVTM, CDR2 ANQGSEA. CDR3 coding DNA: TGCAGCGTTGACAGGGCGAGCTCCTACAATGAGCAGTTCTTC. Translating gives CSVDRASSYNEQFF.

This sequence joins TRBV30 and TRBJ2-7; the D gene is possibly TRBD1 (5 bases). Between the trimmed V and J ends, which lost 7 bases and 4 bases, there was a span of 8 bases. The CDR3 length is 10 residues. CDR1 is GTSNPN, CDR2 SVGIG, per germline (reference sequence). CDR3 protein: CASDTYEQYF. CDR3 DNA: TGTGCCTCGGACACATACGAGCAGTACTTC.

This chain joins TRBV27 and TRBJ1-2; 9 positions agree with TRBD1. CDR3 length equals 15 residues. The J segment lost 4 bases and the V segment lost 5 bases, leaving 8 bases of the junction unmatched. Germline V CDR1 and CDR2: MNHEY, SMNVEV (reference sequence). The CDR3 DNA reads TGTGCCAGCAGTGACGGGACAGGGCCATTCTATGGCTACACCTTC. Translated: CASSDGTGPFYGYTF.

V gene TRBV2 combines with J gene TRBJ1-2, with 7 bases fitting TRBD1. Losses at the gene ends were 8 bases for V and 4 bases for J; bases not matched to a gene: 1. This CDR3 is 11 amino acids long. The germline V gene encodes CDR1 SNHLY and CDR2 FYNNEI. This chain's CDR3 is CASRQGYGYTF. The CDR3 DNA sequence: TGTGCCAGCCGACAGGGCTATGGCTACACCTTC.

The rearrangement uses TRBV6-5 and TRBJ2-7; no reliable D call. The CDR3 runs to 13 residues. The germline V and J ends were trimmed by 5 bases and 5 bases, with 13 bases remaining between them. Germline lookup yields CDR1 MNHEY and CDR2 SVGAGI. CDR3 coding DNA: TGTGCCAGCAGTGAAGGAAGGGTGGACGAGCAGTACTTC. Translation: CASSEGRVDEQYF.

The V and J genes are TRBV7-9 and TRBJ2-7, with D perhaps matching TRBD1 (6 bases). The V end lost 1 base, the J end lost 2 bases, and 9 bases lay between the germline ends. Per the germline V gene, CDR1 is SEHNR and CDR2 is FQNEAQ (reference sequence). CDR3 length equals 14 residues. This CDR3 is CASSLVAGAYEQYV. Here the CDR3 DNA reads TGTGCCAGCAGCTTAGTTGCAGGGGCCTACGAGCAGTACGTC.

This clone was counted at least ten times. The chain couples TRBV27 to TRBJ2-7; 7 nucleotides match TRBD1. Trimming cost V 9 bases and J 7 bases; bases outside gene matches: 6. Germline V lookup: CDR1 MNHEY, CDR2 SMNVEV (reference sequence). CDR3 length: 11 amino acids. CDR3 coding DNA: TGTGCCAGGGACAGGTGCGAAGAGCAGTACGTC. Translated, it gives CARDRCEEQYV.

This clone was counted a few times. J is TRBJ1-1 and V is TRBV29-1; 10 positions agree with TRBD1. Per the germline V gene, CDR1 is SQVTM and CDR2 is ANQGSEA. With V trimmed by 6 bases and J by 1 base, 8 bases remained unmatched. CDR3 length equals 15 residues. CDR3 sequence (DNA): TGCAGCGTATTCGACAGGGGGCGCGGGAACACTGAAGCTTTCTTT. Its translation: CSVFDRGRGNTEAFF.

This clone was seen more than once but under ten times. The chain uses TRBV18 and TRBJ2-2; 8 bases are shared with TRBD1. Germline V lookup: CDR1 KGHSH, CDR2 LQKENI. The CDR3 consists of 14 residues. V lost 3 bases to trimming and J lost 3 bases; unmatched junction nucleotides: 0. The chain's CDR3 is CASSPDRDTGELFF. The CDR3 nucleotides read TGTGCCAGCTCACCGGACAGGGACACCGGGGAGCTGTTTTTT.